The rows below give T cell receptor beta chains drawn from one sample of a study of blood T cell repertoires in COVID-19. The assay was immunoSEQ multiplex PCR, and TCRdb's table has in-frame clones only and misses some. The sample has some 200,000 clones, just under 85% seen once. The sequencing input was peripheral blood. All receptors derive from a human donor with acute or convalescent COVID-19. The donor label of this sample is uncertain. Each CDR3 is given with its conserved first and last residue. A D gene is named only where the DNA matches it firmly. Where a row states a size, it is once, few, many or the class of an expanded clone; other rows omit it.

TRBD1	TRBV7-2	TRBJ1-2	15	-	CASSFGTEEYYGYTF	TGTGCCAGCAGCTTCGGGACAGAAGAGTACTATGGCTACACCTTC
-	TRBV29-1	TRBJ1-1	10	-	CSVDRELAFF	TGCAGCGTTGACAGGGAATTGGCTTTCTTT
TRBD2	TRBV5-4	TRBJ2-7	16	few	CASSPPPSGGPYEQYF	TGTGCCAGCAGCCCGCCGCCTAGCGGGGGCCCCTACGAGCAGTACTTC
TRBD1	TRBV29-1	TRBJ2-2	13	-	CSVRQGNTGELFF	TGCAGCGTTAGACAGGGGAACACCGGGGAGCTGTTTTTT
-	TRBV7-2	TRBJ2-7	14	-	CASSLERRSYEQYF	TGTGCCAGCAGCTTAGAGCGGCGATCCTACGAGCAGTACTTC
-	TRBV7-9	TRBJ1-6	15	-	CASSLGGLGNSPLHF	TGTGCCAGCAGCTTAGGGGGGCTGGGTAATTCACCCCTCCACTTT
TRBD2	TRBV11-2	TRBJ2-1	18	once	CASSRDGTSLIRLNEQFF	TGTGCCAGCAGCCGCGACGGGACTAGCCTAATCAGACTTAATGAGCAGTTCTTC
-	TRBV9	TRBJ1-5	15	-	CASSVEAYSNQPQHF	TGTGCCAGCAGCGTAGAGGCTTATAGCAATCAGCCCCAACATTTT
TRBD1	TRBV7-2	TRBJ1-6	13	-	CASSMDRDSPLHF	TGTGCCAGCAGCATGGACAGGGATTCACCCCTCCACTTT
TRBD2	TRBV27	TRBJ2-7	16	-	CASSLGPGGSSYEQYF	TGTGCCAGCAGTTTGGGACCGGGGGGGAGCTCCTACGAGCAGTACTTC
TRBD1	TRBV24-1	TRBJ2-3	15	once	CATSDSGTDTDTQYF	TGTGCCACCAGTGACTCCGGGACAGACACAGATACGCAGTATTTT
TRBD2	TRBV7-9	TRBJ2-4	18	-	CASSSLLAGGQTKNIQYF	TGTGCCAGCAGCTCCCTCTTAGCGGGAGGGCAGACCAAAAACATTCAGTACTTC
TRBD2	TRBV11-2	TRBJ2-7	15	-	CASSVAGLSSYEQYF	TGTGCCAGCAGCGTAGCGGGTCTTAGCTCCTACGAGCAGTACTTC
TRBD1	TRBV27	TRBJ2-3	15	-	CASSFSDRGTDTQYF	TGTGCCAGCAGTTTCTCGGACAGGGGCACAGATACGCAGTATTTT
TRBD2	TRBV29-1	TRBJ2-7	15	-	CSVSGLAPSSYEQYF	TGCAGCGTATCAGGACTAGCGCCGAGCTCCTACGAGCAGTACTTC
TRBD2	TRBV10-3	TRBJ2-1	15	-	CAIRTTSGSYNEQFF	TGTGCCATCAGGACAACTAGCGGGAGTTACAATGAGCAGTTCTTC
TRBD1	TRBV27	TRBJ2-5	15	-	CAIVDTGQLKETQYF	TGTGCCATAGTAGATACGGGACAGCTAAAAGAGACCCAGTACTTC
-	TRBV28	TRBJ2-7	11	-	CASSSLYEQYF	TGTGCCAGCAGTTCTCTCTACGAGCAGTACTTC
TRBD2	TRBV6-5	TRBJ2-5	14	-	CASRGSGMQETQYF	TGTGCCAGTCGGGGTAGCGGGATGCAAGAGACCCAGTACTTC
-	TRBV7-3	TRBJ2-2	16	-	CASSLGSGVNTGELFF	TGTGCCAGCAGCTTAGGAAGCGGAGTGAACACCGGGGAGCTGTTTTTT
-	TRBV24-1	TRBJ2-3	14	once	CATSDASWTDTQYF	TGTGCCACCAGTGATGCGTCCTGGACAGATACGCAGTATTTT
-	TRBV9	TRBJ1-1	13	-	CASAQGRDTEAFF	TGTGCCAGCGCGCAAGGGAGGGACACTGAAGCTTTCTTT
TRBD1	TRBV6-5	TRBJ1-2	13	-	CASSRRDRDGYTF	TGTGCCAGCAGTCGCCGGGACAGGGATGGCTACACCTTC
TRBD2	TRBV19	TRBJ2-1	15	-	CASSTGLAGGYEQFF	TGTGCCAGTAGTACCGGACTAGCGGGAGGGTATGAGCAGTTCTTC
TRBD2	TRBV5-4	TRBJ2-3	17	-	CASSLGLAAPGADTQYF	TGTGCCAGCAGTCTGGGACTAGCGGCGCCGGGAGCAGATACGCAGTATTTT
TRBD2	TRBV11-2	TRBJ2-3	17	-	CASSLLAGGSSTDTQYF	TGTGCCAGCAGCTTACTAGCGGGAGGTTCTAGCACAGATACGCAGTATTTT
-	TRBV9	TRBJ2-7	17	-	CASSVGQGAAPTYEQYF	TGTGCCAGCAGCGTAGGGCAGGGCGCCGCTCCCACCTACGAGCAGTACTTC
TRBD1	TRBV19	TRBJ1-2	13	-	CASSTRDSYGYTF	TGTGCCAGTAGTACACGGGACAGCTATGGCTACACCTTC
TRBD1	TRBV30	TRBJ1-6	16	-	CAWSTRGRGNNSPLHF	TGTGCCTGGAGTACCAGGGGGCGTGGGAATAATTCACCCCTCCACTTT
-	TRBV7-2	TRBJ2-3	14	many	CASSLARGGETQYF	TGTGCCAGCAGCTTAGCGAGAGGCGGGGAAACGCAGTATTTT
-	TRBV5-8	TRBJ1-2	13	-	CASSLGGNYGYTF	TGTGCCAGCAGCTTGGGAGGGAACTATGGCTACACCTTC
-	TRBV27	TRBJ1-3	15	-	CASSFRGLVGNTIYF	TGTGCCAGCAGTTTCCGAGGGCTTGTGGGAAACACCATATATTTT
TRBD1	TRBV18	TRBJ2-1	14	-	CASSPSTGGKRQFF	TGTGCCAGCTCACCATCGACAGGGGGCAAAAGGCAGTTCTTC
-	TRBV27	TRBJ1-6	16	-	CASSLWGRRTGSPLHF	TGTGCCAGCAGTTTATGGGGCAGGCGGACGGGTTCACCCCTCCACTTT
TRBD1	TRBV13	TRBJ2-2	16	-	CASSLSWTGNAGELFF	TGTGCCAGCAGTCTCAGCTGGACAGGGAATGCCGGGGAGCTGTTTTTT
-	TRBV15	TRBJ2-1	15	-	CATSRAPGAYNEQFF	TGTGCCACCAGCAGAGCCCCAGGGGCCTACAATGAGCAGTTCTTC
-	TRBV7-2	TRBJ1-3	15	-	CASSSTGFSGNTIYF	TGTGCCAGCAGCAGTACAGGATTCTCTGGAAACACCATATATTTT
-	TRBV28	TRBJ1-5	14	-	CASSSIDSNQPQHF	TGTGCCAGCAGTTCGATAGATAGCAATCAGCCCCAGCATTTT
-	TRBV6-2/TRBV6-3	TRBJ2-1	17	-	CASSYSLGGASYNEQFF	TGTGCCAGCAGTTACAGCCTTGGCGGAGCCTCCTACAATGAGCAGTTCTTC
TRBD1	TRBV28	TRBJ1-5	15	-	CASSPDRGGNQPQHF	TGTGCCAGCAGCCCGGACAGGGGCGGCAATCAGCCCCAGCATTTT
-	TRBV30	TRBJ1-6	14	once	CAWSERSYNSPLHF	TGTGCCTGGAGTGAGCGCTCCTATAATTCACCCCTCCACTTT
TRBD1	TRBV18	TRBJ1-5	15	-	CASSPEDRGNQPQHF	TGTGCCAGCTCACCAGAAGACAGGGGCAATCAGCCCCAGCATTTT
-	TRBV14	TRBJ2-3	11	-	CASSQERAQYF	TGTGCCAGCAGCCAAGAGAGGGCGCAGTATTTT
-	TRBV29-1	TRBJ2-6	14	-	CSVGLVAGANVLTF	TGCAGCGTTGGTTTGGTGGCAGGGGCCAACGTCCTGACTTTC
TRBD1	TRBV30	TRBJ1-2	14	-	CAWKGQGSNYGYTF	TGTGCCTGGAAGGGACAGGGATCTAACTATGGCTACACCTTC